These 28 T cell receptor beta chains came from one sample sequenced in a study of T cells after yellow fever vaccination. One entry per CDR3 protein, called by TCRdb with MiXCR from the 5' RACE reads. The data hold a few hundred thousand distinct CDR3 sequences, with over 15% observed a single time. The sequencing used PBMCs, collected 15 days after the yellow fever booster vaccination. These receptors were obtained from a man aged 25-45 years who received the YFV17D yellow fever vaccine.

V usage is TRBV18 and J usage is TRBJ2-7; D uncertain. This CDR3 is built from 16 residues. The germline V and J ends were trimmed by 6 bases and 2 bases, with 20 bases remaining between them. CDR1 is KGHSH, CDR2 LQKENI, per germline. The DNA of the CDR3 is TGTGCCAGCTCTGACTTGTGGGGTAGAAATACCTACGAGCAGTACTTC. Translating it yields CASSDLWGRNTYEQYF. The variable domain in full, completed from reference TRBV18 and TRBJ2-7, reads NAGVMQNPRHLVRRRGQEARLRCSPMKGHSHVYWYRQLPEEGLKFMVYLQKENIIDESGMPKERFSAEFPKEGPSILRIQQVVRGDSAAYFCASSDLWGRNTYEQYFGPGTRLTVT.

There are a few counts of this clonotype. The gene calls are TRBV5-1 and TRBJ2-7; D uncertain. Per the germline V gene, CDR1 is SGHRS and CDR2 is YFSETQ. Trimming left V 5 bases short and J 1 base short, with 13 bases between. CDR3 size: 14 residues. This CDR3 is CASSPPTTSYEQYF. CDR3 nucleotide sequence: TGCGCCAGCAGTCCCCCGACAACTTCCTACGAGCAGTACTTC.

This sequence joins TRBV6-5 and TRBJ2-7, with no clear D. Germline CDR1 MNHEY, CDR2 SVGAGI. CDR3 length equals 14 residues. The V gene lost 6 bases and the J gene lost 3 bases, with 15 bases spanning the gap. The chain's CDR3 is CASRSPYGYYEQYF. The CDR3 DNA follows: TGTGCCAGCAGATCTCCGTACGGCTACTACGAGCAGTACTTC.

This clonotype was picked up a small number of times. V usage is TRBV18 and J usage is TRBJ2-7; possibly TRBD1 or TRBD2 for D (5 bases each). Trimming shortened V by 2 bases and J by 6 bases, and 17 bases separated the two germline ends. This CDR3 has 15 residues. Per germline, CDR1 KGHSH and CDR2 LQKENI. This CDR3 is CASSPISQRGAEQYF. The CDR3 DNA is TGTGCCAGCTCACCAATTAGTCAAAGAGGGGCCGAGCAGTACTTC. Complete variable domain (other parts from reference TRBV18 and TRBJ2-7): NAGVMQNPRHLVRRRGQEARLRCSPMKGHSHVYWYRQLPEEGLKFMVYLQKENIIDESGMPKERFSAEFPKEGPSILRIQQVVRGDSAAYFCASSPISQRGAEQYFGPGTRLTVT.

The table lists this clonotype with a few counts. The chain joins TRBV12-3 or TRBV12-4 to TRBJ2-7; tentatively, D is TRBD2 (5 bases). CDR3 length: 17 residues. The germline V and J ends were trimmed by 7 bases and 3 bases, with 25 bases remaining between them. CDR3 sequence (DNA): TGTGCCAGCACCCTCCTGCGGGTCCATGCCCACCTCTACGAGCAGTACTTC. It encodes CASTLLRVHAHLYEQYF.

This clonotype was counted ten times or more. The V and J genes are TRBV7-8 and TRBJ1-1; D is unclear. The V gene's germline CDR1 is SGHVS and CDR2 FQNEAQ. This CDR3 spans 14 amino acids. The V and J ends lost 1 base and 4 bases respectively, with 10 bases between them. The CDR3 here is CASSLVSFTTEAFF. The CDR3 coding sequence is TGTGCCAGCAGCTTAGTGTCATTCACCACTGAAGCTTTCTTT.

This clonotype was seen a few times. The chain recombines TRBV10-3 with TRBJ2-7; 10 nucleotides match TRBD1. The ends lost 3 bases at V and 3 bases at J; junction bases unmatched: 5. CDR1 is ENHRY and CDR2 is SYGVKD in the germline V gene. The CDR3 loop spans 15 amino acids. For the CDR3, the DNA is TGTGCCATCAGTGAAGGGACAGGGGCCATCTACGAGCAGTACTTC. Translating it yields CAISEGTGAIYEQYF.

The CDR3 spells CASSLFVTDTQYF. CDR3 in DNA: TGCGCCAGCAGCTTGTTCGTCACAGATACGCAGTATTTT. The V and J genes are TRBV5-1 and TRBJ2-3, with D unclear. CDR3 size: 13 residues. Germline CDR1 and CDR2: SGHRS and YFSETQ. The V end was cut by 1 base, the J end by 2 bases, with 5 bases between.

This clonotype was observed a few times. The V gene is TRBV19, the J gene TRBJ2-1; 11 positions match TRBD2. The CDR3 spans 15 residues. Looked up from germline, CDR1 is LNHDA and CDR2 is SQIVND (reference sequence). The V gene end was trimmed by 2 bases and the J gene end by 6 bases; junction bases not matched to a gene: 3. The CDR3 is CASSIYSGRANEQFF. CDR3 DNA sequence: TGTGCCAGTAGTATATATAGCGGGAGGGCCAATGAGCAGTTCTTC.

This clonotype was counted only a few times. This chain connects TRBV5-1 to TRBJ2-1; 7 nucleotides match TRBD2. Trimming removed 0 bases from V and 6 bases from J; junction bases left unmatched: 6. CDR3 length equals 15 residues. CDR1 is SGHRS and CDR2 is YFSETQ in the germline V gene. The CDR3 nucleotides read TGCGCCAGCAGCTTGGACGGGAGGTTGACCAATGAGCAGTTCTTC. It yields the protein CASSLDGRLTNEQFF.

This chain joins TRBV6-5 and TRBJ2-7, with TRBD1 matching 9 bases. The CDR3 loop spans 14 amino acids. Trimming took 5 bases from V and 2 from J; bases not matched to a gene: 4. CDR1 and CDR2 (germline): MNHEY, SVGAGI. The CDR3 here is CASSNDRGTYEQYF. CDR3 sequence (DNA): TGTGCCAGCAGTAACGACAGGGGGACCTACGAGCAGTACTTC.

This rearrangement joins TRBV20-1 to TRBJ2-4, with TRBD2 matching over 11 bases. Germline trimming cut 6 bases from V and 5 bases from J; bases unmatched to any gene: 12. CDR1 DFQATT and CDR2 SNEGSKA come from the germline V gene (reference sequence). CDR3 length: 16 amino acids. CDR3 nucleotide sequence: TGCAGTGCGAGGATAGCGGGAGGGCGAGGCGAAAACATTCAGTACTTC. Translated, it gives CSARIAGGRGENIQYF.

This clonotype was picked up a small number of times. The CDR3 spells CALGVYEQYF. The CDR3 nucleotides are TGTGCCCTGGGGGTTTACGAGCAGTACTTC. The V gene is TRBV2, the J gene TRBJ2-7; D possibly matches TRBD1 or TRBD2 (5 bases each). The CDR3 has 10 amino acids. The germline V gene has CDR1 SNHLY and CDR2 FYNNEI. V lost 11 bases to trimming and J lost 4 bases, with 9 bases between them.

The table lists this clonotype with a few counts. This chain's CDR3 is CASSEPGTSGSHEQYF. The DNA of the CDR3 is TGTGCCAGCAGTGAACCCGGGACTAGCGGGAGCCACGAGCAGTACTTC. This chain uses TRBV12-3 or TRBV12-4 with TRBJ2-7, with TRBD2 matching over 14 bases. V was clipped by 5 bases and J by 5 bases; unmatched bases: 8. The CDR3 is 16 residues long.

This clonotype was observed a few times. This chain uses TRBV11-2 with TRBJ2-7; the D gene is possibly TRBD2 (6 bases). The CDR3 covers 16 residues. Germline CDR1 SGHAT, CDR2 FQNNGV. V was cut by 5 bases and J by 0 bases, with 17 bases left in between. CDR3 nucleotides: TGTGCCAGCAGCAGACTAGGTGGGGGACGCTCCTACGAGCAGTACTTC. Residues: CASSRLGGGRSYEQYF.

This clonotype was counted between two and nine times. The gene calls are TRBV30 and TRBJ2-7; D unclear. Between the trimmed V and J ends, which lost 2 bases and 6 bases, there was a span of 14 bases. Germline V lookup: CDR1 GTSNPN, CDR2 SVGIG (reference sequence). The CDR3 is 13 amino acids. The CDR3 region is CAWSFTVSGEQYF. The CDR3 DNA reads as TGTGCCTGGAGTTTCACCGTTTCGGGCGAGCAGTACTTC.

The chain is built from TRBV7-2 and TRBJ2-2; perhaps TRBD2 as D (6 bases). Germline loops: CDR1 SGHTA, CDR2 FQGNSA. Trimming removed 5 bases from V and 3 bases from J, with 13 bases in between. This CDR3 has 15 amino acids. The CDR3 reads CASSGQGGDTGELFF. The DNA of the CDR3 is TGTGCCAGCAGCGGCCAAGGCGGGGACACCGGGGAGCTGTTTTTT.

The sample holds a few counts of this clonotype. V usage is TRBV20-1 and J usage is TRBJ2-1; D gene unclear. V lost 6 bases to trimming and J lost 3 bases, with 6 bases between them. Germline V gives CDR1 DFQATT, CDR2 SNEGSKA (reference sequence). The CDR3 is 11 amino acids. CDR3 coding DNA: TGCAGTGCACTTTTCTACAATGAGCAGTTCTTC. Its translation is CSALFYNEQFF.

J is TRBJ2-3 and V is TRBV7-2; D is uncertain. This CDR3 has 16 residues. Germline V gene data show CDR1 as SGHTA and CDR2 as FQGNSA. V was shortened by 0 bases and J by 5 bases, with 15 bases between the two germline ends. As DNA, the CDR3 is TGTGCCAGCAGCTTAGCTTCCCTTTCTGGCCAAGATACGCAGTATTTT. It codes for CASSLASLSGQDTQYF.

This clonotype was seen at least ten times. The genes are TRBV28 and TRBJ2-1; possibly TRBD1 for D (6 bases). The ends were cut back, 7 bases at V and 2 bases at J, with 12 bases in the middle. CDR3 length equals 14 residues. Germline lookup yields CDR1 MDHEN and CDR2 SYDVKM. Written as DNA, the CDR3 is TGTGCCAGCATCCGGGACACCACCTACAATGAGCAGTTCTTC. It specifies CASIRDTTYNEQFF. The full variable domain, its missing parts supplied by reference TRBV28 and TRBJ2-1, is DVKVTQSSRYLVKRTGEKVFLECVQDMDHENMFWYRQDPGLGLRLIYFSYDVKMKEKGDIPEGYSVSREKKERFSLILESASTNQTSMYLCASIRDTTYNEQFFGPGTRLTVL.

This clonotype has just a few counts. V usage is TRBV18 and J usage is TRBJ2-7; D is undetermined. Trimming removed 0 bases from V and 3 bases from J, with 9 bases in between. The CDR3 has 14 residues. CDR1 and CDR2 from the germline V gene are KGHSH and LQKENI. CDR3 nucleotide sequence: TGTGCCAGCTCACCACCAGGGAATGTCTACGAGCAGTACTTC. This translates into CASSPPGNVYEQYF.

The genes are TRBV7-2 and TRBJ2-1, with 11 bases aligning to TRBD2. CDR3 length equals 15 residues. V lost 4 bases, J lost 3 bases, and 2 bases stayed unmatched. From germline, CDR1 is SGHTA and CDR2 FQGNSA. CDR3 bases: TGTGCCAGCAGCTACACTAGCGGGAGCTACAATGAGCAGTTCTTC. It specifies CASSYTSGSYNEQFF. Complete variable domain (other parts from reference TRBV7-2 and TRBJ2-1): GAGVSQSPSNKVTEKGKDVELRCDPISGHTALYWYRQSLGQGLEFLIYFQGNSAPDKSGLPSDRFSAERTGGSVSTLTIQRTQQEDSAVYLCASSYTSGSYNEQFFGPGTRLTVL.

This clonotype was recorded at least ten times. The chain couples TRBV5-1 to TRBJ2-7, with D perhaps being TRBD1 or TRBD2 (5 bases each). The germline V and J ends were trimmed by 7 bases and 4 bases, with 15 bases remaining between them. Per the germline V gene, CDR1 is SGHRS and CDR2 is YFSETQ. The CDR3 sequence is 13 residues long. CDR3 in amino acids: CASRPSGGYEQYF. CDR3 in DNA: TGCGCCAGCCGTCCGTCTGGGGGATACGAGCAGTACTTC.

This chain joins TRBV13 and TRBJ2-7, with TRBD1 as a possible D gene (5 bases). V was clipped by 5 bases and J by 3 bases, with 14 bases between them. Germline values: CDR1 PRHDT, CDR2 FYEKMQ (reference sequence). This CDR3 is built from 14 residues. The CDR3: CASSNRQILYEQYF. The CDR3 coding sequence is TGTGCCAGCAGCAACCGACAGATCCTCTACGAGCAGTACTTC.

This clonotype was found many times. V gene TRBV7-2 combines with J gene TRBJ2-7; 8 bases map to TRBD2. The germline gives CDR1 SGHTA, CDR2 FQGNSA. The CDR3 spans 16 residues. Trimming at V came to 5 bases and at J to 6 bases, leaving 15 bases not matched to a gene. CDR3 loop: CASSPGSGLAGAEQYF. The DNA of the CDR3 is TGTGCCAGCAGCCCAGGGTCGGGGCTAGCGGGCGCCGAGCAGTACTTC.

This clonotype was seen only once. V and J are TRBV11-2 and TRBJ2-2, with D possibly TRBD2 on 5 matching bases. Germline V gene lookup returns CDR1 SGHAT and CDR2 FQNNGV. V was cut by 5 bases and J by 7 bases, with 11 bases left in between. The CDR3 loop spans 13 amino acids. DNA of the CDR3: TGTGCCAGCAGCCGGGATCTTGGCGGGGAGCTGTTTTTT. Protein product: CASSRDLGGELFF.

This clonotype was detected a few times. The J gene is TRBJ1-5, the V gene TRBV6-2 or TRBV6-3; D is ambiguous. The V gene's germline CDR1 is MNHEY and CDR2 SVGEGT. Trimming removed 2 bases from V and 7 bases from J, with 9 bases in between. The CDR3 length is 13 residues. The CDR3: CASSYADSQPQHF. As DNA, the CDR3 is TGTGCCAGCAGTTACGCGGACTCGCAGCCCCAGCATTTT.

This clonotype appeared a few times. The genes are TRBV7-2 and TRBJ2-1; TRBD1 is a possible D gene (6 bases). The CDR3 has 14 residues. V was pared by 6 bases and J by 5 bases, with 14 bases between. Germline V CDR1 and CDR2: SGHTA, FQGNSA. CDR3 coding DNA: TGTGCCAGCAGTTCCGGGACACTTAACAATGAGCAGTTCTTC. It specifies CASSSGTLNNEQFF.